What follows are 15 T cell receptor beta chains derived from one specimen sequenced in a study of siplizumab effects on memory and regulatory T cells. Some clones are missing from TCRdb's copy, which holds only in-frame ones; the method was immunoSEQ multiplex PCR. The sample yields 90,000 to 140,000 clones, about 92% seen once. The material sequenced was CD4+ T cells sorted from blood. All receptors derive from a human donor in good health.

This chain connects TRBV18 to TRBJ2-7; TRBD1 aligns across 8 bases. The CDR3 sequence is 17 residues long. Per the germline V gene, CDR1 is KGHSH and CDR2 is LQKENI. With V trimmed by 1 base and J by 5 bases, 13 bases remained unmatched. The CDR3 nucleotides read TGTGCCAGCTCACCACGACAGGGGAAAGAATCCTTGGACGAGCAGTACTTC. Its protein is CASSPRQGKESLDEQYF.

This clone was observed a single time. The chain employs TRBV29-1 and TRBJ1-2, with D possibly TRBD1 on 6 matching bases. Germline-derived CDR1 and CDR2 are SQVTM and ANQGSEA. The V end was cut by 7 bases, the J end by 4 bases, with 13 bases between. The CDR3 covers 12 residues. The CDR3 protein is CSALQGAYGYTF. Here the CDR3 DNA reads TGCAGCGCCCTACAGGGCGCCTATGGCTACACCTTC.

For the CDR3, the DNA is TGTGCCAGCAGCTTGATTGGTCAGGGGGTCTCCAAAAACATTCAGTACTTC. Translated: CASSLIGQGVSKNIQYF. The chain joins TRBV5-6 to TRBJ2-4, with 7 bases that match TRBD1. The V gene end was trimmed by 1 base and the J gene end by 2 bases; junction bases not matched to a gene: 9. This CDR3 contains 17 residues. The germline V gene encodes CDR1 SGHDT and CDR2 YYEEEE.

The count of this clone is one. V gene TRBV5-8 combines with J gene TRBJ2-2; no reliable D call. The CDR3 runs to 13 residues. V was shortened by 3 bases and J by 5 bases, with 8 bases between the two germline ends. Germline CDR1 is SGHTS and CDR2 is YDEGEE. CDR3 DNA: TGTGCCAGCAGCTGGAAGAAGACCGGGGAGCTGTTTTTT. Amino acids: CASSWKKTGELFF.

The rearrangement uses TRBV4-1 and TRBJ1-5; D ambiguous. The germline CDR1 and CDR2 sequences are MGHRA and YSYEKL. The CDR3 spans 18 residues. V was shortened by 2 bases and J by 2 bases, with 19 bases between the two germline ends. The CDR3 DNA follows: TGCGCCAGCAGCCAACGGAACCCGATGGCAGGCGGCAATCAGCCCCAGCATTTT. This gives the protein CASSQRNPMAGGNQPQHF.

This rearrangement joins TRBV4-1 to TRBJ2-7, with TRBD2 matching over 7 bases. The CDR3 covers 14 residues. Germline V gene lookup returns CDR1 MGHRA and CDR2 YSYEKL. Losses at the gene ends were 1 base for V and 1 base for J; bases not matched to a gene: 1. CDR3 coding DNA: TGCGCCAGCAGCCAAGTCGGGGGGTCCTACGAGCAGTACTTC. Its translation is CASSQVGGSYEQYF.

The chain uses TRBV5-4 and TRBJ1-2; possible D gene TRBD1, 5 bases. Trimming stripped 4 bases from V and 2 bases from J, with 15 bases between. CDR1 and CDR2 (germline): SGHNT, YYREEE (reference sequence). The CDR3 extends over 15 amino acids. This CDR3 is CASSTPRSGNYGYTF. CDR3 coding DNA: TGTGCCAGCAGCACCCCCCGGTCAGGGAACTATGGCTACACCTTC.

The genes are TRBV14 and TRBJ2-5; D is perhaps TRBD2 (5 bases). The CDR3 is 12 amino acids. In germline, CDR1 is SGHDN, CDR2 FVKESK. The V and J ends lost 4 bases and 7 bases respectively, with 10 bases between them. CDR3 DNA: TGTGCCAGCAGCCCCGACTACGGGACCCAGTACTTC. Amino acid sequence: CASSPDYGTQYF.

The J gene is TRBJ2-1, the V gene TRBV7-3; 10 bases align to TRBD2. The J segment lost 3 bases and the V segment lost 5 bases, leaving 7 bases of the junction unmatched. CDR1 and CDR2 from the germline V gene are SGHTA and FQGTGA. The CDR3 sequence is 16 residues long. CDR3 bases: TGTGCCAGCAGCCCGACCAGCGGGAGGGGCTACAATGAGCAGTTCTTC. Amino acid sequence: CASSPTSGRGYNEQFF.

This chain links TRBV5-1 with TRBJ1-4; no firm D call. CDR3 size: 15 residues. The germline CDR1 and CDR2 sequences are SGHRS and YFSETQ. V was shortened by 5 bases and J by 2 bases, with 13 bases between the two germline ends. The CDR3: CASSPFWGTNEKLFF. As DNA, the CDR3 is TGCGCCAGCAGTCCCTTCTGGGGTACTAATGAAAAACTGTTTTTT.

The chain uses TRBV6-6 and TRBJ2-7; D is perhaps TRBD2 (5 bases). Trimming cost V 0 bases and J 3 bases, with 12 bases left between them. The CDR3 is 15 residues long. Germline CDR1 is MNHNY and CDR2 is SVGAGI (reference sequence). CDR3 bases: TGTGCCAGCAGTTACTCTACCCCTGGGAGCTACGAGCAGTACTTC. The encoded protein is CASSYSTPGSYEQYF.

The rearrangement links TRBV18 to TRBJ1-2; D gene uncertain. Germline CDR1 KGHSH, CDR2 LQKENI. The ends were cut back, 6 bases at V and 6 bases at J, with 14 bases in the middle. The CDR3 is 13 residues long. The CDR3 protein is CASSRSRSHGYTF. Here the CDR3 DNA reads TGTGCCAGCTCCCGCTCCCGGAGTCATGGCTACACCTTC.

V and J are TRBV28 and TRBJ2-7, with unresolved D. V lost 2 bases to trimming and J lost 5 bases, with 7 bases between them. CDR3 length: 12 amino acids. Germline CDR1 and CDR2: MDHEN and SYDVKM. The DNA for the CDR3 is TGTGCCAGCAGTTTAATAGGGAACGAGCAGTACTTC. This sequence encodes CASSLIGNEQYF.

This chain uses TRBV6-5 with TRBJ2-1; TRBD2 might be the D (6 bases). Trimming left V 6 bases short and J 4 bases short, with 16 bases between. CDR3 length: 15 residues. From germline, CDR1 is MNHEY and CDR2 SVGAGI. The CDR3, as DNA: TGTGCCAGCAGCCATCGGGAGAATCGGTACAATGAGCAGTTCTTC. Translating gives CASSHRENRYNEQFF.

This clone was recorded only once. DNA for the CDR3: TGCGCCAGCAGCTCGGGACAGATTAATGAAAAACTGTTTTTT. Amino acids: CASSSGQINEKLFF. V gene TRBV5-1 combines with J gene TRBJ1-4; 7 positions agree with TRBD1. Germline V gene lookup returns CDR1 SGHRS and CDR2 YFSETQ. The J segment lost 4 bases and the V segment lost 3 bases, leaving 3 bases of the junction unmatched. The CDR3 runs 14 residues.